This T cell receptor beta chain is from a study of T cell responses to AZD1222 COVID-19 vaccine. Generated by immunoSEQ multiplex PCR, the TCRdb table keeps only in-frame clones and is missing some. The sample has roughly 96,000 clones, 70% to 90% seen once; the top ten hold 2.8%. Study-wide results and caveats: Close to half of spike-specific TCRs reportedly recognize unmutated variant regions.

Germline values: CDR1 LGHDT, CDR2 YNNKEL (reference sequence). The CDR3 has 12 amino acids. V was cut by 3 bases and J by 6 bases, with 8 bases left in between. Regarding this clone: What it recognizes is unknown.

This TCR was recovered from an adult in good health. The sequencing here drew on peripheral blood, taken on day 0 of AZD1222 vaccination. The rearrangement joins TRBV3-1 (or the pseudogene TRBV3-2) to TRBJ1-2; D might be TRBD1 (5 bases). The CDR3 coding sequence is TGTGCCAGCAGCCAGAACAGGCATGGCTACACCTTC. It yields the protein CASSQNRHGYTF.